This TCR beta chain was obtained from a study of lymphopenia after photon versus proton radiotherapy. Study outcomes and limitations: After the lymphocyte nadir, photon-treated repertoires showed oligoclonal expansion, especially of CD8+ Temra cells. Post-nadir TCR diversity decline inversely tracked overall survival among those who died.

Generated by immunoSEQ multiplex PCR, the TCRdb table keeps only in-frame clones and is missing some. The table includes 25,000 to 30,000 clones, more than 75% detected once. Concerning this clone itself: Its antigen is still unknown.

CDR1 is WNHNN and CDR2 is SYGVQD in the germline V gene (reference sequence). J was trimmed by 1 base and V by 2 bases; bases with no gene match: 5. This CDR3 has 15 amino acids. V is TRBV10-1 and J is TRBJ2-7; 7 bases match TRBD1. This clonotype originated in a woman aged 55-75 years with cholangiocarcinoma. Some clones in this sample may be carry-over from other donors' samples. Source: peripheral blood, taken from a patient treated with proton-based radiotherapy. Here the CDR3 DNA reads TGCGCCAGCAGTGAGGGACAGGTAGGGTCCTACGAGCAGTACTTC. Its protein product is CASSEGQVGSYEQYF.